This T cell receptor beta chain comes out of a study of shared clonotypes between healthy human individuals. Study outcomes and limitations: With few donors, the genetic and exposure-history diversity represented was limited. The generation probabilities recorded for non-shared clonotypes fell below those of clonotypes shared by all four donors. Several donors held approximately 5% of naive CD4 clonotypes in common.

Repertoires were generated with immunoSEQ multiplex PCR, while TCRdb's copy carries only in-frame clones and drops some. Here the sample spans about 1.4 million clones, approximately 96% being singletons. From germline, CDR1 is SGHNT and CDR2 YYREEE (reference sequence). J was trimmed by 2 bases and V by 2 bases; bases with no gene match: 7. The CDR3 totals 15 residues. Points on this clone: Its specificity is unknown.

A CD45RA+ naive subset and a CD45RA-negative memory subset were split from CD4+ cells. The V gene is TRBV5-4, the J gene TRBJ2-7; 7 nucleotides line up with TRBD1. This receptor was identified in a man aged 30 to 39 in good health. What was sequenced was naive CD4+ T cells sorted from blood. Subset in this sample: CD45RA+ positively selected. As DNA, the CDR3 is TGTGCCAGCAGCTTTAGGGGGCGAACAACCTACGAGCAGTACTTC. Translated, it gives CASSFRGRTTYEQYF. The full variable domain, its missing parts supplied by reference TRBV5-4 and TRBJ2-7, is ETGVTQSPTHLIKTRGQQVTLRCSSQSGHNTVSWYQQALGQGPQFIFQYYREEENGRGNFPPRFSGLQFPNYSSELNVNALELDDSALYLCASSFRGRTTYEQYFGPGTRLTVT.